A selection of T cell receptor beta chains follows, all from one sample in a study of tumour-infiltrating T cells in Burkitt lymphoma. Produced via immunoSEQ multiplex PCR; TCRdb's table is partial and in-frame only. The sample includes roughly 15,000 clones, 30% of them seen just once. Sequencing was carried out using tumor tissue. The source is a human donor with diffuse large B-cell lymphoma. Each CDR3 is given with its conserved first and last residue. D genes are given only for firm matches. A clone size is listed for some rows: how often the clone was seen (once, few, many), or a class if it is expanded.

V gene: TRBV5-1
J gene: TRBJ2-3
D gene: -
clone size: -
CDR3 protein: CASSLGARSQFPTDTQYF
CDR3 DNA: TGCGCCAGCAGCTTGGGGGCTAGATCACAATTCCCCACAGATACGCAGTATTTT

V gene: TRBV25-1
J gene: TRBJ1-3
D gene: -
clone size: -
CDR3 protein: CASSDVGNTIYF
CDR3 DNA: TGTGCCAGCAGTGATGTTGGAAACACCATATATTTT

V gene: TRBV28
J gene: TRBJ1-1
D gene: -
clone size: -
CDR3 protein: CASSLRREAEAFF
CDR3 DNA: TGTGCCAGCAGTTTAAGGAGGGAGGCTGAAGCTTTCTTT

V gene: TRBV28
J gene: TRBJ2-1
D gene: -
clone size: few
CDR3 protein: CASRFPRAGRNNEQFF
CDR3 DNA: TGTGCCAGCAGATTCCCACGGGCCGGACGAAACAATGAGCAGTTCTTC

V gene: TRBV9
J gene: TRBJ2-3
D gene: -
clone size: -
CDR3 protein: CASSVGSVTDTQYF
CDR3 DNA: TGTGCCAGCAGCGTAGGGTCGGTCACAGATACGCAGTATTTT

V gene: TRBV15
J gene: TRBJ1-1
D gene: -
clone size: few
CDR3 protein: CATSMAENTEAFF
CDR3 DNA: TGTGCCACCAGCATGGCGGAGAACACTGAAGCTTTCTTT

V gene: TRBV19
J gene: TRBJ1-2
D gene: TRBD1
clone size: -
CDR3 protein: CASRRTGPYGYTF
CDR3 DNA: TGTGCCAGTAGGAGGACAGGGCCCTATGGCTACACCTTC

V gene: TRBV7-3
J gene: TRBJ2-1
D gene: -
clone size: few
CDR3 protein: CASSLYREANEQFF
CDR3 DNA: TGTGCCAGCAGCTTATACAGGGAGGCAAATGAGCAGTTCTTC

V gene: TRBV5-4
J gene: TRBJ1-1
D gene: -
clone size: few
CDR3 protein: CASSPSREFTEAFF
CDR3 DNA: TGTGCCAGCAGCCCCTCCCGGGAGTTCACTGAAGCTTTCTTT

V gene: TRBV30
J gene: TRBJ1-2
D gene: TRBD1
clone size: few
CDR3 protein: CAWSASDRGTYGYTF
CDR3 DNA: TGTGCCTGGAGCGCATCCGACAGGGGAACCTATGGCTACACCTTC

V gene: TRBV27
J gene: TRBJ2-7
D gene: -
clone size: few
CDR3 protein: CASSLGGSTYEQYF
CDR3 DNA: TGTGCCAGCAGTTTGGGGGGTTCTACTTACGAGCAGTACTTC

V gene: TRBV6-6
J gene: TRBJ2-7
D gene: -
clone size: few
CDR3 protein: CASSGSSYEQYF
CDR3 DNA: TGTGCCAGCTCGGGGTCCTCCTACGAGCAGTACTTC

V gene: TRBV27
J gene: TRBJ2-3
D gene: -
clone size: few
CDR3 protein: CASSLSGLDSDTQYF
CDR3 DNA: TGTGCCAGCAGTTTATCGGGGCTAGATAGTGACACGCAGTATTTT

V gene: TRBV6-1
J gene: TRBJ1-1
D gene: -
clone size: few
CDR3 protein: CASTNRAGTEAFF
CDR3 DNA: TGTGCCAGCACCAACCGCGCGGGGACTGAAGCTTTCTTT

V gene: TRBV27
J gene: TRBJ1-1
D gene: -
clone size: -
CDR3 protein: CASGGRTGTNTEAFF
CDR3 DNA: TGTGCCAGTGGCGGGAGAACAGGGACGAACACTGAAGCTTTCTTT

V gene: TRBV5-5
J gene: TRBJ2-1
D gene: TRBD2
clone size: -
CDR3 protein: CASSVSGGSYNEQFF
CDR3 DNA: TGTGCCAGCAGCGTTAGCGGGGGCTCCTACAATGAGCAGTTCTTC

V gene: TRBV16
J gene: TRBJ2-2
D gene: -
clone size: few
CDR3 protein: CASSQSGGDAGELFF
CDR3 DNA: TGTGCCAGCAGCCAATCAGGAGGGGACGCCGGGGAGCTGTTTTTT

V gene: TRBV4-2
J gene: TRBJ1-4
D gene: -
clone size: -
CDR3 protein: CASSQDKGVATNEKLFF
CDR3 DNA: TGTGCCAGCAGCCAAGATAAGGGGGTTGCAACTAATGAAAAACTGTTTTTT

V gene: TRBV4-2
J gene: TRBJ2-5
D gene: -
clone size: -
CDR3 protein: CASSPSPGTQYF
CDR3 DNA: TGTGCCAGCAGCCCCTCCCCGGGGACCCAGTACTTC

V gene: TRBV7-3
J gene: TRBJ1-1
D gene: -
clone size: medium-sized
CDR3 protein: CASRLDRNTEAFF
CDR3 DNA: TGTGCCAGCAGGTTGGACAGGAACACTGAAGCTTTCTTT

V gene: TRBV4-1
J gene: TRBJ2-3
D gene: -
clone size: few
CDR3 protein: CASSQDRDVNWYTQYF
CDR3 DNA: TGCGCCAGCAGCCAAGATAGGGACGTAAACTGGTATACGCAGTATTTT

V gene: TRBV5-4
J gene: TRBJ1-2
D gene: -
clone size: -
CDR3 protein: CASSLGRDYGYTF
CDR3 DNA: TGTGCCAGCAGCTTGGGCAGGGACTATGGCTACACCTTC

V gene: TRBV27
J gene: TRBJ1-1
D gene: -
clone size: few
CDR3 protein: CASSLRTDMNTEAFF
CDR3 DNA: TGTGCCAGCAGTTTGAGGACAGATATGAACACTGAAGCTTTCTTT

V gene: TRBV19
J gene: TRBJ1-1
D gene: -
clone size: few
CDR3 protein: CASIRNTEAFF
CDR3 DNA: TGTGCCAGTATAAGAAACACTGAAGCTTTCTTT

V gene: TRBV5-1
J gene: TRBJ2-7
D gene: -
clone size: few
CDR3 protein: CASSLAAGREQYF
CDR3 DNA: TGCGCCAGCAGCTTGGCGGCAGGGAGGGAGCAGTACTTC

V gene: TRBV15
J gene: TRBJ2-1
D gene: -
clone size: -
CDR3 protein: CATSRAVGQGRNEQFF
CDR3 DNA: TGTGCCACCAGCAGGGCTGTCGGTCAGGGGAGGAATGAGCAGTTCTTC

V gene: TRBV4-1
J gene: TRBJ2-6
D gene: -
clone size: few
CDR3 protein: CASSREGLSGANVLTF
CDR3 DNA: TGCGCCAGCAGCCGAGAGGGCCTCTCTGGGGCCAACGTCCTGACTTTC

V gene: TRBV28
J gene: TRBJ2-2
D gene: TRBD2
clone size: -
CDR3 protein: CASSPSRPAGTGELFF
CDR3 DNA: TGTGCCAGCAGTCCCTCTAGGCCAGCGGGAACCGGGGAGCTGTTTTTT

V gene: TRBV2
J gene: TRBJ2-3
D gene: -
clone size: -
CDR3 protein: CASTSFTDTQYF
CDR3 DNA: TGTGCCAGCACTTCCTTCACAGATACGCAGTATTTT

V gene: TRBV9
J gene: TRBJ2-5
D gene: -
clone size: -
CDR3 protein: CASSVVGGQETQYF
CDR3 DNA: TGTGCCAGCAGCGTAGTGGGGGGACAAGAGACCCAGTACTTC

V gene: TRBV28
J gene: TRBJ1-5
D gene: TRBD1
clone size: few
CDR3 protein: CASTLDRRQPQHF
CDR3 DNA: TGTGCCAGCACCTTGGACAGGCGGCAGCCCCAGCATTTT

V gene: TRBV19
J gene: TRBJ1-5
D gene: TRBD1
clone size: few
CDR3 protein: CASSTGQFGQPQHF
CDR3 DNA: TGTGCCAGTAGTACGGGACAGTTTGGACAGCCCCAGCATTTT

V gene: TRBV6-5
J gene: TRBJ1-2
D gene: -
clone size: -
CDR3 protein: CASGFGYGYTF
CDR3 DNA: TGTGCCAGCGGGTTTGGGTACGGCTACACCTTC

V gene: TRBV7-2
J gene: TRBJ2-3
D gene: TRBD2
clone size: few
CDR3 protein: CASSPAAHSGVRDTQYF
CDR3 DNA: TGTGCCAGCAGCCCGGCGGCCCATAGCGGGGTCCGGGATACGCAGTATTTT